This TCR beta chain emerged from a study of blood T cell repertoires in COVID-19. The sample holds a few counts of this clone. Trimming cost V 7 bases and J 1 base; bases outside gene matches: 5. The CDR3 has 14 residues. From germline, CDR1 is SEHNR and CDR2 FQNEAQ (reference sequence). Original analysis: Quantification of nucleated cells was approximated via reference gene primer amplification. Produced via immunoSEQ multiplex PCR; TCRdb's table is partial and in-frame only. D and trimming were read from the DNA, whereas the V and J calls and clone size are those reported in that table. The sample records some 150,000 clones, 75% to 90% being singletons.

The chain joins TRBV7-9 to TRBJ2-5, with 8 bases aligning to TRBD1. The receptor was derived from a woman between 55 and 75 years old with active or convalescent COVID-19. Sequencing used peripheral blood. As DNA, the CDR3 is TGTGCCAGCACCGGGCAGGGGGCCCAAGAGACCCAGTACTTC. Translation gives CASTGQGAQETQYF.